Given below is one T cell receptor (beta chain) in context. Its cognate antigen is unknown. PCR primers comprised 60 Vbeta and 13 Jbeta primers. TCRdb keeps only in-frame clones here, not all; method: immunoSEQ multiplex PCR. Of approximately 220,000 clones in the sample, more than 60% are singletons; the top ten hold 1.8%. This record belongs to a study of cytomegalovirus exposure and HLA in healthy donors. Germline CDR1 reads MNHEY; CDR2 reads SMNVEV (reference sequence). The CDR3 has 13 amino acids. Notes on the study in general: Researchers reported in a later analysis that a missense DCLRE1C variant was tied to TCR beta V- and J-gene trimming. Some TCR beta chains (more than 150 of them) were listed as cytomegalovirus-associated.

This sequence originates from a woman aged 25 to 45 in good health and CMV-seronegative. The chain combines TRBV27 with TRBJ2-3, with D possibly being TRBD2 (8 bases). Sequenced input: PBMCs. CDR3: CGTGGGSVDTQYF. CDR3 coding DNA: TGTGGGACAGGCGGGGGGTCGGTAGATACGCAGTATTTT.